Following are 26 T cell receptor beta chains from one sample sequenced in a study of T cell repertoires in cytomegalovirus infection. MiXCR, applied by TCRdb to the reads, yields one record per CDR3 protein. Among around 630,000 distinct CDR3 sequences, 20% to 25% were seen once, and the ten largest hold under 8.5%. Source material: CD8+ T cells from PBMCs. Every receptor here comes from a human donor in good health (CMV status not recorded). Some clones in this sample may be carry-over from other donors' samples.

This clonotype was recorded at least ten times. V and J are TRBV7-2 and TRBJ2-5; TRBD1 agrees at 8 bases. Germline CDR1 SGHTA, CDR2 FQGNSA. The V gene end was trimmed by 5 bases and the J gene end by 5 bases; junction bases not matched to a gene: 4. The CDR3 sequence is 13 residues long. CDR3 DNA sequence: TGTGCCAGCAGCACGACAGGGGTCGAGACCCAGTACTTC. Its protein is CASSTTGVETQYF.

The V and J genes are TRBV6-2 or TRBV6-3 and TRBJ2-1, with TRBD2 matching over 9 bases. V was clipped by 2 bases and J by 5 bases; unmatched bases: 7. The CDR3 sequence is 16 residues long. Germline V gives CDR1 MNHEY, CDR2 SVGEGT. The chain's CDR3 is CASSYGAGGPDNEQFF. In nucleotides, the CDR3 is TGTGCCAGCAGTTACGGGGCGGGGGGGCCAGACAATGAGCAGTTCTTC.

CDR3 sequence: CASSSRDWDLHF. In DNA form, the CDR3 reads TGTGCCAGCAGCTCGCGGGACTGGGATCTCCACTTT. This rearrangement joins TRBV7-9 to TRBJ1-6, with D possibly being TRBD1 (5 bases). CDR1 is SEHNR and CDR2 is FQNEAQ in the germline V gene (reference sequence). Deletions cut 4 bases from V and 16 bases from J, with 14 bases between. The CDR3 has 12 residues.

V usage is TRBV20-1 and J usage is TRBJ1-1; no reliable D call. CDR1 is DFQATT and CDR2 is SNEGSKA in the germline V gene (reference sequence). The CDR3 consists of 15 residues. Trimming stripped 4 bases from V and 0 bases from J, with 15 bases between. The CDR3: CSAMSTDAMNTEAFF. Written as DNA, the CDR3 is TGCAGTGCTATGTCGACGGACGCCATGAACACTGAAGCTTTCTTT.

Regarding this clonotype: One end of the junction is discordant with germline, which a read error may explain. V usage is TRBV7-6 and J usage is TRBJ2-6, with a weak D call TRBD1 (5 bases). Germline CDR1 and CDR2: SGHVS and FNYEAQ. The CDR3 is 18 amino acids. CDR3 sequence reads: CASSLVVGGRAGANVPTF. CDR3 bases: TGTGCCAGCAGCTTAGTGGTTGGTGGCAGGGCTGGGGCCAACGTCCCGACTTTC.

In its sample, this clonotype was seen a few times. The chain employs TRBV20-1 and TRBJ2-1, with TRBD2 matching 8 bases. Germline V gene sequence: CDR1 DFQATT, CDR2 SNEGSKA (reference sequence). V gave up 5 bases and J gave up 8 bases; unmatched junction bases: 5. This CDR3 has 12 residues. The CDR3 reads CSAPGTRYEQFF. CDR3 coding DNA: TGCAGTGCTCCCGGGACTAGATATGAGCAGTTCTTC.

This clonotype was recorded many times. The rearrangement uses TRBV7-9 and TRBJ2-1; D perhaps matches TRBD1 (5 bases). The CDR3 is 12 residues long. The germline V gene has CDR1 SEHNR and CDR2 FQNEAQ (reference sequence). V lost 5 bases and J 9 bases, leaving 11 bases between the germline ends. The CDR3 bases are TGTGCCAGCAGCCGGCAGGGTAGTGAGCAGTTCTTC. It is translated as CASSRQGSEQFF.

Many counts were recorded for this clonotype. V gene TRBV7-6 combines with J gene TRBJ2-7, with a possible D match to TRBD1 (6 bases). The germline V and J ends were trimmed by 5 bases and 2 bases, with 10 bases remaining between them. The length of the CDR3 is 13 residues. The V gene's germline CDR1 is SGHVS and CDR2 FNYEAQ. The chain's CDR3 is CASSQDSPYEQYF. The CDR3, as DNA: TGTGCCAGCAGCCAGGACAGCCCCTACGAGCAGTACTTC.

This clonotype was seen many times. CDR3 region: CASSLLGVSDNEQFF. In DNA form, the CDR3 reads TGTGCCAGCAGCTTACTGGGGGTATCTGACAATGAGCAGTTCTTC. The J gene is TRBJ2-1, the V gene TRBV7-6; D is perhaps TRBD1 or TRBD2 (5 bases each). Trimming stripped 2 bases from V and 5 bases from J, with 13 bases between. Germline assignment: CDR1 SGHVS and CDR2 FNYEAQ. The CDR3 covers 15 residues.

The table lists this clonotype with many counts. V gene TRBV7-6 combines with J gene TRBJ2-3, with 10 positions matching TRBD2. Trimming removed 2 bases from V and 14 bases from J; junction bases left unmatched: 13. The germline gives CDR1 SGHVS, CDR2 FNYEAQ. This CDR3 spans 15 amino acids. CDR3 sequence (DNA): TGTGCCAGCAGCTTAACCGGACTAGCGGCCTCCAGGGCGTATTTT. Protein product: CASSLTGLAASRAYF.

This clonotype occurred a few times. This chain connects TRBV7-8 to TRBJ2-5, with D possibly matching TRBD2 (5 bases). The CDR3 is 11 amino acids. Germline CDR1 reads SGHVS; CDR2 reads FQNEAQ. Trimming took 5 bases from V and 10 from J, leaving 11 bases between them. CDR3 region: CASSTGRGQYF. DNA for the CDR3: TGTGCCAGCAGCACCGGACGGGGCCAGTACTTC. The whole variable domain, filled in from reference TRBV7-8 and TRBJ2-5, reads GAGVSQSPRYKVAKRGQDVALRCDPISGHVSLFWYQQALGQGPEFLTYFQNEAQLDKSGLPSDRFFAERPEGSVSTLKIQRTQQEDSAVYLCASSTGRGQYFGPGTRLLVL.

The chain combines TRBV29-1 with TRBJ1-1; D possibly corresponds to TRBD1 (6 bases). Germline-derived CDR1 and CDR2 are SQVTM and ANQGSEA. Trimming took off 3 bases at V and 5 bases at J, with 16 bases between the two ends. The CDR3 spans 14 residues. The CDR3 reads CSVEGANTGTEAFF. CDR3 in DNA: TGCAGCGTTGAGGGGGCGAACACGGGAACTGAAGCTTTCTTT.

The rearrangement links TRBV28 to TRBJ2-3; D might be TRBD1 (6 bases). Per the germline V gene, CDR1 is MDHEN and CDR2 is SYDVKM. The V gene lost 1 base and the J gene lost 6 bases, with 11 bases spanning the gap. CDR3 length: 14 residues. This CDR3 reads CASSLSQGSDTQYF. Written as DNA, the CDR3 is TGTGCCAGCAGTTTATCACAGGGAAGCGATACGCAGTATTTT.

This clonotype was observed a few times. V is TRBV20-1 and J is TRBJ1-2; D is unclear. Germline values: CDR1 DFQATT, CDR2 SNEGSKA (reference sequence). The CDR3 sequence is 14 residues long. V dropped 0 bases and J dropped 5 bases, with 13 bases sitting between them. The CDR3 DNA sequence: TGCAGTGCTAGAGACTCGACCGCCGTTTATGGCTACACCTTC. Protein product: CSARDSTAVYGYTF.

The genes are TRBV6-5 and TRBJ1-1, with D perhaps TRBD1 (5 bases). The CDR3 is 17 amino acids. In germline, CDR1 is MNHEY, CDR2 SVGAGI. With 0 bases removed from V and 0 bases from J, the gap between germline ends came to 14 bases. The CDR3 region has the DNA TGTGCCAGCAGTTACTCCCCGGGGCCCCTCATGAACACTGAAGCTTTCTTT. Protein product: CASSYSPGPLMNTEAFF.

CDR3 in amino acids: CASSQQGRNTGELFF. The CDR3 DNA follows: TGTGCCAGCAGCCAACAGGGGCGAAACACCGGGGAGCTGTTTTTT. The V call is TRBV7-9, the J call TRBJ2-2, with 7 bases that match TRBD1. The CDR3 length is 15 residues. Germline trimming cut 5 bases from V and 2 bases from J; bases unmatched to any gene: 5. Germline V gene lookup returns CDR1 SEHNR and CDR2 FQNEAQ (reference sequence).

In DNA form, the CDR3 reads TGTGCCAGCAGCCATGACAGAGACGGTGAAGCTTTCTTT. It is translated as CASSHDRDGEAFF. The genes are TRBV7-9 and TRBJ1-1; D possibly corresponds to TRBD1 (5 bases). V was clipped by 5 bases and J by 7 bases, with 14 bases between them. This CDR3 is built from 13 residues. From germline, CDR1 is SEHNR and CDR2 FQNEAQ (reference sequence).

This clonotype was counted between two and nine times. This chain uses TRBV29-1 with TRBJ1-2; perhaps TRBD1 as D (6 bases). There are 14 residues in the CDR3. Trimming removed 1 base from V and 1 base from J, with 10 bases in between. CDR1 is SQVTM, CDR2 ANQGSEA, per germline. CDR3 residues: CSVEAGELNYGYTF. The CDR3 nucleotides are TGCAGCGTTGAAGCAGGGGAGCTTAACTATGGCTACACCTTC. The whole variable domain, filled in from reference TRBV29-1 and TRBJ1-2, reads SAVISQKPSRDICQRGTSLTIQCQVDSQVTMMFWYRQQPGQSLTLIATANQGSEATYESGFVIDKFPISRPNLTFSTLTVSNMSPEDSSIYLCSVEAGELNYGYTFGSGTRLTVV.

The rearrangement joins TRBV20-1 to TRBJ2-5, with TRBD1 matching 9 bases. Per germline, CDR1 DFQATT and CDR2 SNEGSKA (reference sequence). The CDR3 covers 16 residues. V was clipped by 0 bases and J by 4 bases; unmatched bases: 9. CDR3 DNA: TGCAGTGCTAGAGATCGGTACAGGGGGCTATTAGAGACCCAGTACTTC. Translated: CSARDRYRGLLETQYF.

The V and J genes are TRBV20-1 and TRBJ2-7; no reliable D call. Trimming took 0 bases from V and 7 from J, leaving 16 bases between them. The CDR3 length is 14 residues. Germline-derived CDR1 and CDR2 are DFQATT and SNEGSKA (reference sequence). CDR3 DNA: TGCAGTGCTAGAGATCAGAGAGAGGCGCGAGAGCAGTACTTC. Translation: CSARDQREAREQYF.

The chain has TRBV2 and TRBJ1-1; TRBD1 might be the D (5 bases). V was pared by 4 bases and J by 10 bases, with 10 bases between. This CDR3 is 11 amino acids long. Germline V lookup: CDR1 SNHLY, CDR2 FYNNEI. The CDR3, as DNA: TGTGCCAGCAGTGGTAGGAGGGGAGCTTTCTTT. Amino acid sequence: CASSGRRGAFF.

This clonotype was detected only a few times. CDR3 coding DNA: TGTGCCAGCAGTTTAGACGCACGGAGGGGGCGCAAGGACGAGCAGTACGTC. Its protein product is CASSLDARRGRKDEQYV. The V gene is TRBV28, the J gene TRBJ2-7, with a weak D call TRBD1 (7 bases). Germline lookup yields CDR1 MDHEN and CDR2 SYDVKM. The CDR3 is 17 residues long. Trimming shortened V by 2 bases and J by 5 bases, and 22 bases separated the two germline ends.

The chain is built from TRBV7-3 and TRBJ2-1, with D perhaps matching TRBD1 (6 bases). Germline V lookup: CDR1 SGHTA, CDR2 FQGTGA. Trimming shortened V by 8 bases and J by 2 bases, and 19 bases separated the two germline ends. The CDR3 is made up of 16 amino acids. CDR3 protein: CASCPSTGVPYNEQFF. CDR3 DNA: TGTGCCAGCTGCCCATCGACAGGAGTACCCTACAATGAGCAGTTCTTC.

This rearrangement joins TRBV14 to TRBJ2-7, with D maybe TRBD2 (6 bases). The CDR3 sequence is 14 residues long. Germline values: CDR1 SGHDN, CDR2 FVKESK. V was pared by 4 bases and J by 5 bases, with 15 bases between. CDR3 in DNA: TGTGCCAGCAGCCTAATCGGGGGTTTCAACGAGCAGTACTTC. Protein sequence: CASSLIGGFNEQYF.

The chain employs TRBV20-1 and TRBJ2-5, with D tentatively TRBD1 or TRBD2 (5 bases each). The CDR3 consists of 12 residues. V was shortened by 5 bases and J by 10 bases, with 17 bases between the two germline ends. The germline CDR1 and CDR2 sequences are DFQATT and SNEGSKA (reference sequence). CDR3 in DNA: TGCAGTGCTCCGAAACCCCGGGGCGACCAGTACTTC. It encodes CSAPKPRGDQYF.

The chain couples TRBV7-6 to TRBJ2-3; D ambiguous. This CDR3 region has 16 residues. The V gene's germline CDR1 is SGHVS and CDR2 FNYEAQ. Trimming removed 2 bases from V and 0 bases from J, with 12 bases in between. Here the CDR3 DNA reads TGTGCCAGCAGCTTATGTGAAGGCAGGAGCACAGATACGCAGTATTTT. As protein: CASSLCEGRSTDTQYF.